This T cell receptor beta chain stems from a study of blood T cells in healthy people across ages. Study-level findings and limits: Without sorted subsets, naive and antigen-experienced compartments could not be conclusively compared. Estimated diversity across one million T cells was deemed an underestimate.

Primed by a sample-barcoded 5' primer and a J-beta primer mix, a second PCR proceeded for 7 to 11 cycles. One entry per CDR3 protein, called by TCRdb with MiXCR from the 5' RACE reads. The data show roughly 1.5 million distinct CDR3 sequences, approximately 42% seen once. Comment on this clonotype: The target antigen is unknown.

V lost 5 bases and J lost 4, with 22 bases in between. CDR3 length equals 17 residues. The TCR comes from a woman younger than 35 in good health. The chain links TRBV12-3 or TRBV12-4 to TRBJ2-3; D is perhaps TRBD2 (5 bases). The sample consisted of blood. This CDR3 is CASSPILRFERADTQYF. The CDR3 bases are TGTGCCAGCAGTCCGATCTTGAGATTTGAGAGGGCAGATACGCAGTATTTT.